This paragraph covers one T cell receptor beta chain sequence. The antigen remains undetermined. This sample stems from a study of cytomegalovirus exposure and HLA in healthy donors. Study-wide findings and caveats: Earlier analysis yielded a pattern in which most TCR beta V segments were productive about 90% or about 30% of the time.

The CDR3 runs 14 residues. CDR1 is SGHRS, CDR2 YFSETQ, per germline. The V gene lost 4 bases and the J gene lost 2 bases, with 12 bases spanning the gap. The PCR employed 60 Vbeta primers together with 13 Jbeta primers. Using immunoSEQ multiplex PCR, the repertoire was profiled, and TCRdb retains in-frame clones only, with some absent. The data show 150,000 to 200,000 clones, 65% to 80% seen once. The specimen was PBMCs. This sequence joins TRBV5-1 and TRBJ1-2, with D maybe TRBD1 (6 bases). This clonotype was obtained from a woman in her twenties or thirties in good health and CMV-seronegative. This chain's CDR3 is CASSQPGQNYGYTF. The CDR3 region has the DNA TGCGCCAGCAGCCAGCCCGGACAGAACTATGGCTACACCTTC. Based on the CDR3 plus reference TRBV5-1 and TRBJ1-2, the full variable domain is KAGVTQTPRYLIKTRGQQVTLSCSPISGHRSVSWYQQTPGQGLQFLFEYFSETQRNKGNFPGRFSGRQFSNSRSEMNVSTLELGDSALYLCASSQPGQNYGYTFGSGTRLTVV.